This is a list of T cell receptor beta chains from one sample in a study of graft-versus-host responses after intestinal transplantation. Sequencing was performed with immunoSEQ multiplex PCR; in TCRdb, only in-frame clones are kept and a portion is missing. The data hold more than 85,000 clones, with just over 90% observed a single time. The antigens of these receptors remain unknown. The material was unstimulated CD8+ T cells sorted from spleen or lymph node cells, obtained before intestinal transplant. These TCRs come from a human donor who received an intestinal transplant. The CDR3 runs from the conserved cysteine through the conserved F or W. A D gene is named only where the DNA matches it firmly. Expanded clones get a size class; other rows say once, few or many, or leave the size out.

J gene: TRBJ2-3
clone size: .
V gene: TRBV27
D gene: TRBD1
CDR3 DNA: TGTGCCCTCCGGGACAGCTTCACAGATACGCAGTATTTT
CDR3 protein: CALRDSFTDTQYF

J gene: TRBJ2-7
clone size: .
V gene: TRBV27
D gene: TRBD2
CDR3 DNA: TGTGCCAGCAGGGGGACTAGCGGGAGGTATGGCGAGCAGTACTTC
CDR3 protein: CASRGTSGRYGEQYF

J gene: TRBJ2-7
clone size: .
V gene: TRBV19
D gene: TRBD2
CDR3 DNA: TGTGCCAGTAGCGGACTAGCGGGGGGCTACGAGCAGTACTTC
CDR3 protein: CASSGLAGGYEQYF

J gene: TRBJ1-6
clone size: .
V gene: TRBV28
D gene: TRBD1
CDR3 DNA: TGTGCCAGCAGTTTCCGGGACAGATATAATTCACCCCTCCACTTT
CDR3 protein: CASSFRDRYNSPLHF

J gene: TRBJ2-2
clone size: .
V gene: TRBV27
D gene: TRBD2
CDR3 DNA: TGTGCCAGCAGTTTCCGGGACTACACTAACACCGGGGAGCTGTTTTTT
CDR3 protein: CASSFRDYTNTGELFF

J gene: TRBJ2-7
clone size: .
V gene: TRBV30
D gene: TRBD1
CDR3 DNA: TGTGCCTGGGCCGGGACAGGGGGCTACGAGCAGTACTTC
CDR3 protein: CAWAGTGGYEQYF

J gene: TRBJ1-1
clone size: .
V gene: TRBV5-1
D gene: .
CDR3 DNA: TGCGCCAGCAGCGCCTCAAGGAGGGTTGGGAACACTGAAGCTTTCTTT
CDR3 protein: CASSASRRVGNTEAFF

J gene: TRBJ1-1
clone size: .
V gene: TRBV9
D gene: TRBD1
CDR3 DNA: TGTGCCAGCAGCGTAGCCCCGCAGGGGGCTGGCGGCACTGAAGCTTTCTTT
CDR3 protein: CASSVAPQGAGGTEAFF

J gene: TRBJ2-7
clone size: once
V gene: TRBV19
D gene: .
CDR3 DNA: TGTGCCAGTAGTCCCCACCGGGACTTCCTATTCGAGCAGTACTTC
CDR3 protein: CASSPHRDFLFEQYF

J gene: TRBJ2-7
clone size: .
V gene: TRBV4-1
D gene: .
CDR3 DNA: TGCGCCAGCAGCCAAGATGAGGACTACGAGCAGTACTTC
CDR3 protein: CASSQDEDYEQYF